The entry that follows covers one T cell receptor (beta chain) sequence. The antigen is not known. The source of the sample is a study of PD-1 blockade in classical Hodgkin lymphoma. Overall study context: The patients were dosed with nivolumab 3 mg/kg, infused intravenously every 2 weeks. Study-wide results and limits: According to reports, newly diagnosed patients had lower baseline TCR diversity than healthy donors, and relapsed/refractory patients had lower baseline TCR diversity still. Any patient who commenced nivolumab under 1 year after ASCT was excluded.

TCRdb keeps only in-frame clones here, not all; method: immunoSEQ multiplex PCR. Among 75,000 to 95,000 clones listed, 75% to 85% were seen once. The time point is: cycle 4 day 1 (C4D1), after 6 weeks of nivolumab. Relapse after autologous stem cell transplantation occurred in every patient, and brentuximab vedotin exposure varied. This sample comprised peripheral blood mononuclear cells (PBMCs), obtained before the fourth cycle of nivolumab. The receptor's source is a human donor with classical Hodgkin lymphoma.

This chain's CDR3 is CASSLSGVGGGNTIYF. In nucleotides, the CDR3 is TGTGCCAGCAGTTTATCAGGAGTGGGCGGTGGAAACACCATATATTTT. The chain recombines TRBV27 with TRBJ1-3; no clear D. V was cut by 0 bases and J by 3 bases, with 12 bases left in between. The CDR3 runs to 16 residues. Germline V CDR1 and CDR2: MNHEY, SMNVEV (reference sequence).